This T cell receptor (beta chain) comes out of a study of cytomegalovirus exposure and HLA in healthy donors. Study-wide findings and caveats: The study labeled approximately 150 TCR beta chains cytomegalovirus-associated.

PCR employed 60 Vbeta and 13 Jbeta primers. The assay was immunoSEQ multiplex PCR, and TCRdb's table has in-frame clones only and misses some. The sample yields under 200,000 clones, roughly 79% seen once. Of note for this clone: What it binds is unknown.

The sample comprised PBMCs. The origin of this receptor is a woman aged 30 to 39 in good health and CMV-seropositive.

The CDR3 region has the DNA TGCGCCAGCAGCCAGGGGACCCCCCACCCTGAAGCTTTCTTT. Encoded protein: CASSQGTPHPEAFF. The chain joins TRBV5-1 to TRBJ1-1; D may be TRBD1 (6 bases). CDR3 length: 14 amino acids. The V end lost 4 bases, the J end lost 6 bases, and 16 bases lay between the germline ends. Germline values: CDR1 SGHRS, CDR2 YFSETQ.